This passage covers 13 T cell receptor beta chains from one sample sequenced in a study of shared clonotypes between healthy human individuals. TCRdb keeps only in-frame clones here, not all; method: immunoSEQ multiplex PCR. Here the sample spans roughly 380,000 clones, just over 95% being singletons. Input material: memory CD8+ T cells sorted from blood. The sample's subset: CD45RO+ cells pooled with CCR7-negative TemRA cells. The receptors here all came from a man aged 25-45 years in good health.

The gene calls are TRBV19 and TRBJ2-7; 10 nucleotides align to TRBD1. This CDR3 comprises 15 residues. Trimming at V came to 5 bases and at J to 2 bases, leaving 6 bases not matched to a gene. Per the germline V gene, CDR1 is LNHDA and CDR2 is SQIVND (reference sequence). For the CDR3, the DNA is TGTGCCAGTAGTCCCGCCGACAGGGGGCCCTACGAGCAGTACTTC. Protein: CASSPADRGPYEQYF.

In nucleotides, the CDR3 is TGTGCCAGCAGTTACTCGGAGGAGGGAATCGGGCAGTTCTTC. Its translation: CASSYSEEGIGQFF. The rearrangement uses TRBV6-5 and TRBJ2-1, with a possible D match to TRBD2 (6 bases). Germline V gene sequence: CDR1 MNHEY, CDR2 SVGAGI. Trimming removed 0 bases at V and 12 bases at J, with 15 bases between. The CDR3 length is 14 residues.

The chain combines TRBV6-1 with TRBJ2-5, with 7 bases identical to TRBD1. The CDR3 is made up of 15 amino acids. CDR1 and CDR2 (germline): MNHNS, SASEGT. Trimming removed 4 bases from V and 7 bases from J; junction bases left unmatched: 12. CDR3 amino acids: CASSGGQIPRGTQYF. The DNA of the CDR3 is TGTGCCAGCAGTGGGGGACAGATCCCTAGGGGGACCCAGTACTTC.

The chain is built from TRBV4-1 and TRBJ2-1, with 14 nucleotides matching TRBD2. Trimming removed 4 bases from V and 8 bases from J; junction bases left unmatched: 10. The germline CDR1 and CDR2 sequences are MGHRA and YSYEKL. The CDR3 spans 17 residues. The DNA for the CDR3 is TGCGCCAGCAGCCTAGGGACTAGCGGGAGTAATGGGTATGAGCAGTTCTTC. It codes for CASSLGTSGSNGYEQFF.

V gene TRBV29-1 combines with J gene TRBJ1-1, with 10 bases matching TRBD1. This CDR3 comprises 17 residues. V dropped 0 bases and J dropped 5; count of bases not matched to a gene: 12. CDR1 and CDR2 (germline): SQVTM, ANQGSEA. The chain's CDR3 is CSVEDIGDRGLQTEAFF. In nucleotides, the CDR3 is TGCAGCGTTGAAGATATAGGGGACAGGGGCCTACAGACTGAAGCTTTCTTT.

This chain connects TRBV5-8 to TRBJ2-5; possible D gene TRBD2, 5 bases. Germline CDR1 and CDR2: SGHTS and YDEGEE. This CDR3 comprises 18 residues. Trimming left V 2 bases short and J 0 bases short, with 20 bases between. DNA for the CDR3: TGTGCCAGCAGCTTCAACCGGGTCGAGGGAAGATACCAAGAGACCCAGTACTTC. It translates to CASSFNRVEGRYQETQYF.

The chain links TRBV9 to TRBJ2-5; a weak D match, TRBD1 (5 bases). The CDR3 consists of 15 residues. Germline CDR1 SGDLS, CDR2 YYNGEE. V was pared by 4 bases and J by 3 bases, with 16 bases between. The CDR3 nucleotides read TGTGCCAGCAGCCCACATTCGACCAGGGAAGAGACCCAGTACTTC. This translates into CASSPHSTREETQYF.

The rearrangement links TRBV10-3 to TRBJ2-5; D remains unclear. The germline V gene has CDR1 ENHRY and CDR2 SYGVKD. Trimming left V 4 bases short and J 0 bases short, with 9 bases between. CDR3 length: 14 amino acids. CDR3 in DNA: TGTGCCATCAGTGGTACCTCTTACCAAGAGACCCAGTACTTC. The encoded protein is CAISGTSYQETQYF.

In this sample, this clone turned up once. CDR3 protein: CASNPTGTGGGGELFF. Here the CDR3 DNA reads TGTGCCAGCAACCCGACCGGGACAGGGGGCGGCGGGGAGCTGTTTTTT. This sequence joins TRBV2 and TRBJ2-2; 12 bases agree with TRBD1. The CDR3 loop spans 16 amino acids. V lost 7 bases and J lost 7; bases outside the gene matches: 10. Germline V gene lookup returns CDR1 SNHLY and CDR2 FYNNEI.

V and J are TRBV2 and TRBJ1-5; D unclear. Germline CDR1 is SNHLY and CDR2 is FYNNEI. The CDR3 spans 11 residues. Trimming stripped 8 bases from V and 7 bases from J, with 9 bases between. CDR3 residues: CASGRDQPQHF. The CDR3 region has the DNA TGTGCCAGCGGAAGAGACCAGCCCCAGCATTTT.

In nucleotides, the CDR3 is TGTGCCAGCAGCCCCGCGAGGGGGCTTCATGAGCAGTTCTTC. It yields the protein CASSPARGLHEQFF. The V call is TRBV5-4, the J call TRBJ2-1; 7 nucleotides align to TRBD1. CDR1 and CDR2 from the germline V gene are SGHNT and YYREEE (reference sequence). The CDR3 has 14 amino acids. After removal of 4 bases from V and 8 bases from J, the junction contained 9 bases not matched to a gene.

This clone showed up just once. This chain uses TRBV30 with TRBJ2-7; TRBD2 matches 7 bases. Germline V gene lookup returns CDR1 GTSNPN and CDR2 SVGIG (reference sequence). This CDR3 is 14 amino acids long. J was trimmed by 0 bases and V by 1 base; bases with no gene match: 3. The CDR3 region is CAWSGGLGSYEQYF. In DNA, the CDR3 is TGTGCCTGGAGTGGAGGACTAGGCTCCTACGAGCAGTACTTC.

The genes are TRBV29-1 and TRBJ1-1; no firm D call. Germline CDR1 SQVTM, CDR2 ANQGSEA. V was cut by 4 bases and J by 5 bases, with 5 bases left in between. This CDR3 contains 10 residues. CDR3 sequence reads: CSVARTEAFF. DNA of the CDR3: TGCAGCGTTGCTCGTACTGAAGCTTTCTTT.